The sequence of this T cell receptor (beta chain) was determined in a study of blood T cell repertoires in COVID-19. The germline V and J ends were trimmed by 5 bases and 0 bases, with 8 bases remaining between them. The CDR3 totals 14 residues. Per germline, CDR1 LGHDT and CDR2 YNNKEL (reference sequence). Data came from immunoSEQ multiplex PCR; TCRdb stores just in-frame clones and leaves some out. The sample has tens of thousands of clones, 70% to 90% seen once; the top ten hold 2.7%. V and J are TRBV3-1 (or the pseudogene TRBV3-2) and TRBJ1-3; tentatively, D is TRBD1 (5 bases). The sequenced sample was peripheral blood. The source is a man in his fifties or sixties with COVID-19, enrolled during active disease. The CDR3 spells CASSTQGSGNTIYF. CDR3 DNA: TGTGCCAGCAGCACTCAGGGCTCTGGAAACACCATATATTTT.